This T cell receptor beta chain comes out of a study of early T cells in non-severe SARS-CoV-2 infection. Study as a whole: Unpaired chains resulted from sequencing bulk RNA of unsorted whole blood. Study findings and constraints: VDJdb-based matching was biased toward anti-spike CD8 responses and missed private and CD4 specificities.

Molecules of cDNA were individually given unique molecular identifiers that were attached to them. TCRdb reprocessed the 5' RACE reads with MiXCR, giving one entry per CDR3 protein. The sample contains 29,000 or so distinct CDR3 sequences, roughly 4.7% of which appear only once. This clonotype was detected a few times. Its antigen is still unknown. V was clipped by 0 bases and J by 6 bases; unmatched bases: 5. This CDR3 is built from 16 residues. CDR1 and CDR2 from the germline V gene are SGHNT and YYREEE (reference sequence). The TCR was taken from an adult who was a healthcare worker with PCR-confirmed SARS-CoV-2 infection or an uninfected control (not recorded which). V is TRBV5-4 and J is TRBJ2-2; 10 nucleotides match TRBD2. Sequencing input: whole blood. For the CDR3, the DNA is TGTGCCAGCAGCTTGGTTGCGAGCGGGAGGGCCGGGGAGCTGTTTTTT. This encodes CASSLVASGRAGELFF.